The 16 T cell receptor beta chains given below trace back to one sample, sequenced in a study of PD-1 blockade in classical Hodgkin lymphoma. Each and every patient relapsed after autologous stem cell transplantation, and patients got differing brentuximab vedotin exposure. Purified CD4+ T cells were obtained from thawed PBMCs through magnetic negative selection. The protocol was immunoSEQ multiplex PCR, while the TCRdb copy is restricted to in-frame clones and leaves out a portion. The repertoire holds approximately 9,300 clones, with about 79% as singletons. The material was CD4+ T cells from blood, obtained at baseline. These receptors were collected from a human donor with classical Hodgkin lymphoma.

In regard to this clone: The same CDR3 also results from other DNA sequences found in this sample. The chain recombines TRBV15 with TRBJ1-5; D is perhaps TRBD1 (5 bases). This CDR3 is built from 15 residues. The germline CDR1 and CDR2 sequences are LNHNV and YYDKDF (reference sequence). Trimming shortened V by 5 bases and J by 4 bases, and 15 bases separated the two germline ends. CDR3 residues: CATSPGTGPNQPQHF. Written as DNA, the CDR3 is TGTGCCACCAGCCCCGGGACGGGACCTAATCAGCCCCAGCATTTT.

This chain connects TRBV6-1 to TRBJ2-7; TRBD2 is a possible D gene (6 bases). The CDR3 contains 16 residues. Germline CDR1 MNHNS, CDR2 SASEGT. V lost 2 bases and J 7 bases, leaving 21 bases between the germline ends. The CDR3 DNA reads as TGTGCCAGCAGTGAAAGGCTCAGGGTGGACCGGGGGGAGCAGTACTTC. Translation: CASSERLRVDRGEQYF.

The chain combines TRBV5-4 with TRBJ2-5; no firm D call. Germline V gives CDR1 SGHNT, CDR2 YYREEE (reference sequence). V lost 2 bases and J 2 bases, leaving 7 bases between the germline ends. The CDR3 is 13 residues long. CDR3 protein: CASSLGGQETQYF. As DNA, the CDR3 is TGTGCCAGCAGCTTAGGCGGACAAGAGACCCAGTACTTC.

This rearrangement joins TRBV19 to TRBJ1-5; 9 nucleotides line up with TRBD1. Germline V lookup: CDR1 LNHDA, CDR2 SQIVND (reference sequence). The V segment lost 3 bases and the J segment 5 bases; nucleotides outside the gene matches: 5. The CDR3 is 15 amino acids. The CDR3 is CASSMDRGRDQPQHF. For the CDR3, the DNA is TGTGCCAGTAGTATGGACAGGGGAAGGGATCAGCCCCAGCATTTT.

The chain links TRBV5-1 to TRBJ1-6; no clear D gene. This CDR3 has 13 residues. Germline V CDR1 and CDR2: SGHRS, YFSETQ. V was cut by 2 bases and J by 4 bases, with 4 bases left in between. In nucleotides, the CDR3 is TGCGCCAGCAGCTTAGATTATAATTCACCCCTCCACTTT. Amino acids: CASSLDYNSPLHF.

The J gene is TRBJ1-6, the V gene TRBV27; TRBD1 is a possible D gene (5 bases). Trimming removed 3 bases at V and 10 bases at J, with 10 bases between. CDR3 length: 13 amino acids. Germline V gene data show CDR1 as MNHEY and CDR2 as SMNVEV (reference sequence). The CDR3 DNA reads TGTGCCAGCAGTTTGGGGCGGGAATCACCCCTCCACTTT. It is translated as CASSLGRESPLHF.

Note on this clone: Its ends do not fully match the called genes, so a read error is possible. V usage is TRBV18 and J usage is TRBJ1-4; D is possibly TRBD1 (5 bases). The CDR3 has 16 amino acids. The germline CDR1 and CDR2 sequences are KGHSH and LQKENI. The DNA for the CDR3 is TGTGCCAGCGCACCGGTCGGGGCCGCGACTAATGAAAAACTGTTTTTT. It encodes CASAPVGAATNEKLFF.

The rearrangement joins TRBV5-8 to TRBJ1-5; D is undetermined. CDR1 and CDR2 from the germline V gene are SGHTS and YDEGEE. There are 16 residues in the CDR3. V lost 0 bases and J 4 bases, leaving 14 bases between the germline ends. CDR3 protein: CASSLVLGNRNQPQHF. The CDR3 DNA is TGTGCCAGCAGCTTGGTATTGGGGAATCGAAATCAGCCCCAGCATTTT.

This chain uses TRBV11-2 with TRBJ2-7, with 8 bases that match TRBD1. Per the germline V gene, CDR1 is SGHAT and CDR2 is FQNNGV. Losses at the gene ends were 5 bases for V and 5 bases for J; bases not matched to a gene: 11. The CDR3 is made up of 15 amino acids. CDR3 amino acids: CASSPTHGQGNEQYF. DNA for the CDR3: TGTGCCAGCAGCCCTACCCATGGACAGGGCAACGAGCAGTACTTC.

The chain carries TRBV29-1 and TRBJ2-1, with 12 bases identical to TRBD2. CDR1 and CDR2 from the germline V gene are SQVTM and ANQGSEA. V was pared by 5 bases and J by 5 bases, with 7 bases of the junction left unmatched. This CDR3 contains 15 residues. The CDR3: CSVWFLAGGDNEQFF. CDR3 sequence (DNA): TGCAGCGTTTGGTTTCTAGCGGGAGGGGACAATGAGCAGTTCTTC.

The chain recombines TRBV19 with TRBJ1-6; D may be TRBD1 (5 bases). Germline loops: CDR1 LNHDA, CDR2 SQIVND (reference sequence). The CDR3 loop spans 16 amino acids. Trimming pared 5 bases from V and 1 base from J, leaving 12 bases between. Here the CDR3 DNA reads TGTGCCAGTAGTGCCAGGGTTCAGTCCTATAATTCACCCCTCCACTTT. Amino acid sequence: CASSARVQSYNSPLHF.

This clone was recorded once. The rearrangement links TRBV30 to TRBJ2-3; maybe TRBD2 (6 bases). Trimming took 2 bases from V and 9 from J, leaving 15 bases between them. The CDR3 is 13 residues long. Germline values: CDR1 GTSNPN, CDR2 SVGIG (reference sequence). The DNA of the CDR3 is TGTGCCTGGAGTCGGACTACGGACGAAACGCAGTATTTT. This codes for CAWSRTTDETQYF.

This chain uses TRBV10-2 with TRBJ2-1; 7 nucleotides agree with TRBD2. CDR1 is WSHSY, CDR2 SAAADI, per germline. CDR3 length equals 14 residues. J was trimmed by 9 bases and V by 5 bases; bases with no gene match: 10. CDR3 in DNA: TGCGCCAGCAGTTCCGAGGGAGGGCCCGCTGAGCAGTTCTTC. Translating gives CASSSEGGPAEQFF.

V and J are TRBV11-2 and TRBJ1-3; 7 nucleotides match TRBD1. CDR3 length: 14 amino acids. Germline values: CDR1 SGHAT, CDR2 FQNNGV. V trimming: 6 bases; J trimming: 1 base; junction bases outside the gene matches: 3. CDR3 DNA: TGTGCCAGCAGAGACAGGGTATCTGGAAACACCATATATTTT. This gives the protein CASRDRVSGNTIYF. The full variable domain, in which reference TRBV11-2 and TRBJ1-3 provide the parts outside the CDR3, is EAGVAQSPRYKIIEKRQSVAFWCNPISGHATLYWYQQILGQGPKLLIQFQNNGVVDDSQLPKDRFSAERLKGVDSTLKIQPAKLEDSAVYLCASRDRVSGNTIYFGEGSWLTVV.

This rearrangement joins TRBV4-2 to TRBJ2-3, with D perhaps assigned TRBD1 or TRBD2 (5 bases each). Germline loops: CDR1 LGHNA, CDR2 YNFKEQ. Trimming removed 0 bases from V and 4 bases from J, with 14 bases in between. The CDR3 length is 16 residues. CDR3 nucleotides: TGTGCCAGCAGCCAAGAGGTGGGGGTTAATGCAGATACGCAGTATTTT. This gives the protein CASSQEVGVNADTQYF.

This clone counts as medium-sized. The chain is built from TRBV6-1 and TRBJ1-5; 7 nucleotides agree with TRBD1. Germline V gene lookup returns CDR1 MNHNS and CDR2 SASEGT. The CDR3 is made up of 15 amino acids. The trim removed 6 bases at V and 1 base at J, leaving 6 bases unmatched. CDR3 residues: CASSPDRASNQPQHF. The CDR3 bases are TGTGCCAGCAGCCCCGACAGGGCGAGCAATCAGCCCCAGCATTTT.